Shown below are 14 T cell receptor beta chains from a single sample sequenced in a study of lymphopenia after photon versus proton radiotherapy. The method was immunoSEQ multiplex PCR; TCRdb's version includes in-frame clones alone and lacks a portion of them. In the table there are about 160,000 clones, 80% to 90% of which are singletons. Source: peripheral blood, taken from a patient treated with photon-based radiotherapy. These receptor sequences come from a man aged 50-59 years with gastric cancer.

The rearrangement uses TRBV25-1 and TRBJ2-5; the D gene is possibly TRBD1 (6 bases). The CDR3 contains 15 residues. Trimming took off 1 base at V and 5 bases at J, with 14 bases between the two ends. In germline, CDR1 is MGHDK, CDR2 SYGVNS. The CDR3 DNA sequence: TGTGCCAGCAGTGAATCGGGCAGGGGAAAGGAGACCCAGTACTTC. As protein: CASSESGRGKETQYF.

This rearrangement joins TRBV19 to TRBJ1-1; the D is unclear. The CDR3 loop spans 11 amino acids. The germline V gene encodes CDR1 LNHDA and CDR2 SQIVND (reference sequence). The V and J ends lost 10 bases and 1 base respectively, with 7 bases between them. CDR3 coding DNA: TGTGCCACTAGGGAGAACACTGAAGCTTTCTTT. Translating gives CATRENTEAFF.

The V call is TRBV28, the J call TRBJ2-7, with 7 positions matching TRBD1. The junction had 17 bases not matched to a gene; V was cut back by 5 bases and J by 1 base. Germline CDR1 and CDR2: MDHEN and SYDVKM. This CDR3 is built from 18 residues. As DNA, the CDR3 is TGTGCCAGCAGTGACCTCGAGATCTCAACGGGACAGTCCTACGAGCAGTACTTC. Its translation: CASSDLEISTGQSYEQYF.

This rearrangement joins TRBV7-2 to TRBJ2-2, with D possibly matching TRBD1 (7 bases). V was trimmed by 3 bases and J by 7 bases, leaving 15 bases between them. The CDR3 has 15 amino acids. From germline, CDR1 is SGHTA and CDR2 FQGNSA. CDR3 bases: TGTGCCAGCAGCTTTGTTCAGGGGGGAGGCGGGGAGCTGTTTTTT. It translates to CASSFVQGGGGELFF.

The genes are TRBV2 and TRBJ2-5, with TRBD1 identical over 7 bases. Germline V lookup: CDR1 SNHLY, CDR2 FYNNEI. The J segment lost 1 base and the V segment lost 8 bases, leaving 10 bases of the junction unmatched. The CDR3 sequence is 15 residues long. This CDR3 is CASRTARGSQETQYF. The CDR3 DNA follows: TGTGCCAGCCGGACGGCCAGGGGGTCCCAAGAGACCCAGTACTTC.

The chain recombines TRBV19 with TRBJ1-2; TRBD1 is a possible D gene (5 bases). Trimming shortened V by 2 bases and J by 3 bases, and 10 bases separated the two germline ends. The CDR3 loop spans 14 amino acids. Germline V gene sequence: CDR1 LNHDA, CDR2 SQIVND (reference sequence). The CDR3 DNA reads TGTGCCAGTAGTATACCGGGGCGCGACTATGGCTACACCTTC. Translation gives CASSIPGRDYGYTF.

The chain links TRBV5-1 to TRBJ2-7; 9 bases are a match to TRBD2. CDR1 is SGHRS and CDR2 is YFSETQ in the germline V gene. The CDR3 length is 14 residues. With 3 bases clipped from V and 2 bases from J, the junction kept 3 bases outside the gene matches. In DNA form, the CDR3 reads TGCGCCAGCAGCTGGACTAGCGCAACCTACGAGCAGTACTTC. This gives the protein CASSWTSATYEQYF.

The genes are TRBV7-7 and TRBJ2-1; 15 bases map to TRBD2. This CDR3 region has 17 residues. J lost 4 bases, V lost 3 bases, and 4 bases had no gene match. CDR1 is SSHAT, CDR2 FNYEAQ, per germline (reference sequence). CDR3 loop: CASSLGLAGGSYNEQFF. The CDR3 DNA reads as TGTGCCAGCAGCTTGGGACTAGCGGGAGGATCATACAATGAGCAGTTCTTC.

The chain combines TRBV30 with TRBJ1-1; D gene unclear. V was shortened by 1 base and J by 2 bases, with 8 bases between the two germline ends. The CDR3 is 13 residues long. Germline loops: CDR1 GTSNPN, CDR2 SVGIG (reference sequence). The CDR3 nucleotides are TGTGCCTGGAGTGCCAGTGTTAACACTGAAGCTTTCTTT. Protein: CAWSASVNTEAFF.

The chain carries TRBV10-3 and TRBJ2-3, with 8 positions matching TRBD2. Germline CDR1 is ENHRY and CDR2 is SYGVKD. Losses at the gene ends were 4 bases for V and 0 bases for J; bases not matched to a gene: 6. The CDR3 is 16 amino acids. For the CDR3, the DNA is TGTGCCATCAGTGTTACACTAGCGGCAAGCACAGATACGCAGTATTTT. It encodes CAISVTLAASTDTQYF.

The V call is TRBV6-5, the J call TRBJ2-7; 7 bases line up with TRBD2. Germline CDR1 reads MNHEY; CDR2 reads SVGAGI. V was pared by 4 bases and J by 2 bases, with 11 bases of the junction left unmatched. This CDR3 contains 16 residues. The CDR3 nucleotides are TGTGCCAGCAGTTCGGACTACCAAGGACTAGCCTACGAGCAGTACTTC. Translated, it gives CASSSDYQGLAYEQYF.

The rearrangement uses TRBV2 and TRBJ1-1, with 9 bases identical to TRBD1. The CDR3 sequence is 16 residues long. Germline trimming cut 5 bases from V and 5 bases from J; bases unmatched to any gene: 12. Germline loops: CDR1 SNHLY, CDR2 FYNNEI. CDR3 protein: CASSPPGTGRGTEAFF. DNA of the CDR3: TGTGCCAGCAGTCCACCCGGGACAGGGCGGGGGACTGAAGCTTTCTTT.

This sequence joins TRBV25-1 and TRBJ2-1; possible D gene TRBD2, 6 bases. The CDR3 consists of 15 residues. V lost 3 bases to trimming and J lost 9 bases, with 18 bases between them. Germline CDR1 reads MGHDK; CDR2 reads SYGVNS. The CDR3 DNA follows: TGTGCCAGCAGTGACGGGACTCGAGGTTCCGTTGAGCAGTTCTTC. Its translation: CASSDGTRGSVEQFF.

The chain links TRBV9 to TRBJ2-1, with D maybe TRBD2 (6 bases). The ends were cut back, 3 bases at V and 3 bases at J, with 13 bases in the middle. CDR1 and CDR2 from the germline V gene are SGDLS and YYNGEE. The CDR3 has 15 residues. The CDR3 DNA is TGTGCCAGCAGCGCCCAAGCGGGTCGCTACAATGAGCAGTTCTTC. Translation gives CASSAQAGRYNEQFF.